One and the same sample provided the 30 T cell receptor beta chains below, sequenced in a study of identical twins. Each CDR3 protein gets one entry after TCRdb re-called the 5' RACE reads with MiXCR. Among some 1,700,000 distinct CDR3 sequences listed, under 35% were seen once. The sequenced material came from cord blood. These receptors originate from a newborn girl in good health.

This clonotype occurred a few times. V is TRBV5-1 and J is TRBJ2-1; TRBD1 is a possible D gene (6 bases). Between the trimmed V and J ends, which lost 9 bases and 9 bases, there was a span of 13 bases. The length of the CDR3 is 11 residues. Germline CDR1 reads SGHRS; CDR2 reads YFSETQ. The CDR3: CATRRGIEQFF. DNA of the CDR3: TGCGCCACCCGAAGGGGGATTGAGCAGTTCTTC.

V and J are TRBV5-6 and TRBJ2-3; TRBD2 matches 7 bases. This CDR3 spans 15 amino acids. Germline CDR1 SGHDT, CDR2 YYEEEE. Unmatched junction bases numbered 8, after V lost 5 bases and J lost 2 bases. The CDR3: CASSPGLVLTDTQYF. The CDR3 DNA reads TGTGCCAGCAGTCCCGGACTAGTCCTCACAGATACGCAGTATTTT.

This clonotype was found a few times. The V gene is TRBV12-3 or TRBV12-4, the J gene TRBJ2-1; no clear D. V was shortened by 8 bases and J by 7 bases, with 15 bases between the two germline ends. This CDR3 is 13 amino acids long. The CDR3 reads CASRHPEQNEQFF. The CDR3 bases are TGTGCCAGCCGCCACCCGGAGCAGAATGAGCAGTTCTTC.

This clonotype was counted only a few times. The genes are TRBV2 and TRBJ1-2, with a possible D match to TRBD1 (6 bases). Looked up from germline, CDR1 is SNHLY and CDR2 is FYNNEI. This CDR3 is built from 16 residues. Trimming cost V 4 bases and J 0 bases, with 15 bases left between them. The CDR3 nucleotides are TGTGCCAGCAGTGTTTTGGTCAGGGGCGCTAACTATGGCTACACCTTC. It encodes CASSVLVRGANYGYTF. The full variable domain, completed using reference TRBV2 and TRBJ1-2, is EPEVTQTPSHQVTQMGQEVILRCVPISNHLYFYWYRQILGQKVEFLVSFYNNEISEKSEIFDDQFSVERPDGSNFTLKIRSTKLEDSAMYFCASSVLVRGANYGYTFGSGTRLTVV.

The chain joins TRBV28 to TRBJ1-1; tentatively, D is TRBD1 (5 bases). V was cut by 4 bases and J by 0 bases, with 12 bases left in between. The CDR3 loop spans 15 amino acids. Germline loops: CDR1 MDHEN, CDR2 SYDVKM. The DNA for the CDR3 is TGTGCCAGCAGTTCAGGGTGGGAAGTGAACACTGAAGCTTTCTTT. Its protein is CASSSGWEVNTEAFF.

The chain uses TRBV12-3 or TRBV12-4 and TRBJ2-3; no clear D. Trimming took off 7 bases at V and 2 bases at J, with 10 bases between the two ends. The CDR3 loop spans 13 amino acids. The CDR3 bases are TGTGCCAGCACCTTGGACCTCACAGATACGCAGTATTTT. Its translation is CASTLDLTDTQYF.

This clonotype turned up a few times. The V gene is TRBV15, the J gene TRBJ2-4; 9 bases line up with TRBD1. The J call may be mistaken, given a closer DNA end match to TRBJ2-7. CDR3 length equals 14 residues. Germline CDR1 LNHNV, CDR2 YYDKDF (reference sequence). Here the CDR3 reads CATSATGGGYEQYF. DNA of the CDR3: TGTGCCACCAGCGCGACAGGGGGGGGCTACGAGCAGTACTTC.

This clonotype appeared a single time. The CDR3 bases are TGCAGCGTACTAGACAGGGTCGCAAACATTCAGTACTTC. Its translation is CSVLDRVANIQYF. The rearrangement uses TRBV29-1 and TRBJ2-4; 7 bases align to TRBD1. The V gene's germline CDR1 is SQVTM and CDR2 ANQGSEA. Trimming cost V 6 bases and J 6 bases; bases outside gene matches: 8. The CDR3 has 13 amino acids.

CDR3 DNA: TGTGCCAGCAGCTTCAAGCGGGGTAACACCGGGGAGCTGTTTTTT. The encoded protein is CASSFKRGNTGELFF. The chain couples TRBV7-2 to TRBJ2-2; 7 nucleotides line up with TRBD2. CDR3 length equals 15 residues. V dropped 3 bases and J dropped 2; count of bases not matched to a gene: 3. Germline-derived CDR1 and CDR2 are SGHTA and FQGNSA.

The rearrangement joins TRBV9 to TRBJ2-1; the match to TRBD2 covers 11 bases. Unmatched junction bases numbered 7, after V lost 0 bases and J lost 2 bases. Germline V gene data show CDR1 as SGDLS and CDR2 as YYNGEE. This CDR3 has 18 residues. This chain's CDR3 is CASSVVGSGGAAYNEQFF. As DNA, the CDR3 is TGTGCCAGCAGCGTAGTTGGTAGCGGGGGGGCCGCCTACAATGAGCAGTTCTTC.

This clonotype was seen more than once but under ten times. A read error may produce the germline difference seen at one junction end. The chain couples TRBV9 to TRBJ2-3; D tentatively fits TRBD1 or TRBD2 (5 bases each). The CDR3 has 15 residues. Germline assignment: CDR1 SGDLS and CDR2 YYNGEE. The CDR3: CAGSVVRGSTDTQYF. The CDR3, as DNA: TGTGCCGGCAGCGTAGTGAGGGGCAGCACGGATACGCAGTATTTT. Variable domain in full (rest from reference TRBV9 and TRBJ2-3): DSGVTQTPKHLITATGQRVTLRCSPRSGDLSVYWYQQSLDQGLQFLIQYYNGEERAKGNILERFSAQQFPDLHSELNLSSLELGDSALYFCAGSVVRGSTDTQYFGPGTRLTVL.

This clonotype was seen a single time. V is TRBV5-5 and J is TRBJ2-1; weak D call: TRBD2 (5 bases). The J call could be wrong; TRBJ2-7 is a better fit for the DNA end. Germline CDR1 SGHKS, CDR2 YYEKEE (reference sequence). The CDR3 contains 14 residues. DNA for the CDR3: TGTGCCAGCAGCTTGCAGAGGGCCTACTACGAGCAGTACTTC. As protein: CASSLQRAYYEQYF.

The chain joins TRBV20-1 to TRBJ1-5; the D gene is possibly TRBD1 (6 bases). Germline values: CDR1 DFQATT, CDR2 SNEGSKA (reference sequence). V shed 5 bases and J shed 2 bases, with 10 bases lying between them. The CDR3 is 13 amino acids. CDR3 nucleotides: TGCAGTGCTCCTAAGGGGGGCAATCAGCCCCAGCATTTT. It translates to CSAPKGGNQPQHF.

The chain combines TRBV5-5 with TRBJ1-5, with 9 bases matching TRBD1. CDR3 size: 15 residues. V lost 3 bases to trimming and J lost 6 bases; unmatched junction nucleotides: 7. CDR1 SGHKS and CDR2 YYEKEE come from the germline V gene (reference sequence). The CDR3 sequence is CASSSTGGASQPQHF. The CDR3 coding sequence is TGTGCCAGCAGCTCCACAGGGGGCGCGAGTCAGCCCCAGCATTTT.

The gene calls are TRBV7-2 and TRBJ2-3, with D uncertain. This CDR3 is 12 amino acids long. Germline V gives CDR1 SGHTA, CDR2 FQGNSA. V shed 5 bases and J shed 4 bases, with 7 bases lying between them. CDR3 in amino acids: CASSRASDTQYF. The DNA of the CDR3 is TGTGCCAGCAGCCGGGCCTCAGATACGCAGTATTTT.

This clonotype was seen more than once but under ten times. V usage is TRBV10-3 and J usage is TRBJ2-1; 13 nucleotides match TRBD2. The CDR3 consists of 16 residues. Germline CDR1 ENHRY, CDR2 SYGVKD. V lost 9 bases and J lost 0; bases outside the gene matches: 5. The CDR3: CAMGTSGKSSYNEQFF. The CDR3 region has the DNA TGTGCCATGGGGACTAGCGGGAAGTCCTCCTACAATGAGCAGTTCTTC.

This rearrangement joins TRBV30 to TRBJ2-7; a possible D gene is TRBD2 (6 bases). CDR3 length: 14 amino acids. The germline gives CDR1 GTSNPN, CDR2 SVGIG (reference sequence). V shed 3 bases and J shed 2 bases, with 14 bases lying between them. CDR3 loop: CAWSKRADPYEQYF. The CDR3 DNA reads as TGTGCCTGGAGCAAGCGGGCAGATCCCTACGAGCAGTACTTC.

This clonotype has more than one count but fewer than ten. The chain employs TRBV7-2 and TRBJ2-1; perhaps TRBD1 as D (6 bases). Germline assignment: CDR1 SGHTA and CDR2 FQGNSA. CDR3 size: 13 residues. Trimming removed 0 bases from V and 10 bases from J, with 10 bases in between. The CDR3 bases are TGTGCCAGCAGCTTAGCCCCAGACAGGGAGCAGTTCTTC. Its translation: CASSLAPDREQFF. Complete variable domain (other parts from reference TRBV7-2 and TRBJ2-1): GAGVSQSPSNKVTEKGKDVELRCDPISGHTALYWYRQSLGQGLEFLIYFQGNSAPDKSGLPSDRFSAERTGGSVSTLTIQRTQQEDSAVYLCASSLAPDREQFFGPGTRLTVL.

The chain uses TRBV2 and TRBJ1-6, with 9 bases aligning to TRBD1. This CDR3 has 15 amino acids. V trimming: 6 bases; J trimming: 8 bases; junction bases outside the gene matches: 8. Germline V gene data show CDR1 as SNHLY and CDR2 as FYNNEI. As DNA, the CDR3 is TGTGCCAGCAGGGCAGGGACAGGGACCTATTCACCCCTCCACTTT. Translating gives CASRAGTGTYSPLHF.

The chain joins TRBV20-1 to TRBJ2-7, with D possibly TRBD2 on 5 matching bases. The V end lost 1 base, the J end lost 11 bases, and 12 bases lay between the germline ends. This CDR3 has 11 residues. Germline V gene data show CDR1 as DFQATT and CDR2 as SNEGSKA (reference sequence). The DNA of the CDR3 is TGCAGTGCTAGAGGCCCCGGAGCGGAGTACTTC. Protein: CSARGPGAEYF.

In its sample, this clonotype was seen a few times. The CDR3 DNA reads TGCAGCGTTCGACGGGGGCGGAATACGCAGTATTTT. Translation gives CSVRRGRNTQYF. The chain employs TRBV29-1 and TRBJ2-3; the D gene could be TRBD1 or TRBD2 (6 bases each). The germline V gene encodes CDR1 SQVTM and CDR2 ANQGSEA. This CDR3 has 12 residues. Trimming pared 5 bases from V and 7 bases from J, leaving 13 bases between.

The chain uses TRBV7-9 and TRBJ2-4; no definite D call. V was shortened by 4 bases and J by 13 bases, with 11 bases between the two germline ends. This CDR3 comprises 11 residues. Germline V gene sequence: CDR1 SEHNR, CDR2 FQNEAQ (reference sequence). DNA for the CDR3: TGTGCCAGCAGCTCATCTTACGGGCAGTACTTC. This sequence encodes CASSSSYGQYF.

This clonotype was counted between two and nine times. This chain uses TRBV9 with TRBJ2-3; 11 positions match TRBD2. With V trimmed by 0 bases and J by 2 bases, 2 bases remained unmatched. CDR1 and CDR2 (germline): SGDLS, YYNGEE. The CDR3 is made up of 16 amino acids. Written as DNA, the CDR3 is TGTGCCAGCAGCGTAGTAGCGGGAGGGATCACAGATACGCAGTATTTT. This translates into CASSVVAGGITDTQYF.

V gene TRBV24-1 combines with J gene TRBJ1-2; weak D call: TRBD1 (5 bases). The V gene's germline CDR1 is KGHDR and CDR2 SFDVKD. Between the trimmed V and J ends, which lost 4 bases and 4 bases, there was a span of 12 bases. The CDR3 contains 14 residues. The CDR3 region has the DNA TGTGCCACCAGTGAGGACATCCTCCCCTATGGCTACACCTTC. Amino acid sequence: CATSEDILPYGYTF.

The J gene is TRBJ1-2, the V gene TRBV9; D is possibly TRBD1 (5 bases). Germline CDR1 is SGDLS and CDR2 is YYNGEE. The CDR3 is 14 residues long. The V end lost 6 bases, the J end lost 3 bases, and 15 bases lay between the germline ends. CDR3 residues: CASTQGTRYYGYTF. In nucleotides, the CDR3 is TGTGCCAGCACCCAGGGAACCAGGTACTATGGCTACACCTTC. Using reference TRBV9 and TRBJ1-2 for the parts outside the CDR3, the full variable domain is DSGVTQTPKHLITATGQRVTLRCSPRSGDLSVYWYQQSLDQGLQFLIQYYNGEERAKGNILERFSAQQFPDLHSELNLSSLELGDSALYFCASTQGTRYYGYTFGSGTRLTVV.

The CDR3 is CATTPGLGYEQYF. In DNA form, the CDR3 reads TGTGCCACCACGCCGGGACTCGGCTACGAGCAGTACTTC. V gene TRBV19 combines with J gene TRBJ2-7, with a tentative D call TRBD2 (6 bases). Per germline, CDR1 LNHDA and CDR2 SQIVND (reference sequence). V shed 10 bases and J shed 3 bases, with 16 bases lying between them. The CDR3 runs to 13 residues.

Details on this clonotype: The junction shows a germline mismatch at one end, possibly a read error. J is TRBJ1-2 and V is TRBV27; 8 positions agree with TRBD1. CDR1 is MNHEY, CDR2 SMNVEV, per germline (reference sequence). The CDR3 contains 13 residues. CDR3 amino acids: CAGSLTGGYGYTF. CDR3 nucleotide sequence: TGTGCCGGCAGCCTTACAGGGGGCTATGGCTACACCTTC.

The chain employs TRBV13 and TRBJ2-1, with D unclear. Germline V gives CDR1 PRHDT, CDR2 FYEKMQ (reference sequence). The CDR3 covers 13 residues. Trimming pared 4 bases from V and 8 bases from J, leaving 12 bases between. The CDR3 DNA reads as TGTGCCAGCAGCTCCCTGCTGGACCATGAGCAGTTCTTC. Protein: CASSSLLDHEQFF.

This chain uses TRBV20-1 with TRBJ1-5; 7 bases are shared with TRBD1. CDR3 size: 13 residues. Per germline, CDR1 DFQATT and CDR2 SNEGSKA (reference sequence). V trimming: 2 bases; J trimming: 6 bases; junction bases outside the gene matches: 4. CDR3 in DNA: TGCAGTGCTAGACAGGGGGGGGGTCAGCCCCAGCATTTT. Its translation is CSARQGGGQPQHF.

This clonotype was counted between two and nine times. V usage is TRBV6-1 and J usage is TRBJ1-2, with D tentatively TRBD1 (5 bases). CDR1 and CDR2 (germline): MNHNS, SASEGT. CDR3 size: 15 residues. The ends were cut back, 2 bases at V and 4 bases at J, with 14 bases in the middle. CDR3 in DNA: TGTGCCAGCAGTGAATGGGTCTCGGGGGGCTATGGCTACACCTTC. It specifies CASSEWVSGGYGYTF.